A selection of T cell receptor beta chains follows, all from one sample in a study of blood T cell repertoires in COVID-19. Produced via immunoSEQ multiplex PCR; TCRdb's table is partial and in-frame only. The table shows approximately 180,000 clones, with about 85% occurring only once. Sequences were obtained from peripheral blood. These receptor sequences come from a man between 60 and 75 years old with active or convalescent COVID-19. CDR3s include the opening cysteine and the closing phenylalanine or tryptophan. A D gene is named only where the DNA matches it firmly. Only some rows state a clone size, as once, few, many or a class for expanded clones.

clone_size j_call v_call d_call cdr3_aa cdr3_nt
NA TRBJ1-6 TRBV18 TRBD1 CASSPYTGEAFNSPLHF TGTGCCAGCTCACCATACACAGGGGAGGCATTTAATTCACCCCTCCACTTT
NA TRBJ1-3 TRBV4-1 NA CASSPWLSGNTIYF TGCGCCAGCAGCCCATGGCTCTCTGGAAACACCATATATTTT
NA TRBJ1-5 TRBV6-1 NA CASSVAQNQPQHF TGTGCCAGCAGTGTGGCACAGAATCAGCCCCAGCATTTT
NA TRBJ2-3 TRBV4-1 TRBD2 CASSYPAGGSDTQYF TGCGCCAGCAGCTACCCAGCGGGGGGGTCAGATACGCAGTATTTT
NA TRBJ1-1 TRBV2 TRBD1 CASSEARGRNTEAFF TGTGCCAGCAGTGAGGCCAGGGGGAGAAACACTGAAGCTTTCTTT
NA TRBJ1-2 TRBV6-5 NA CASTLRGGYGYTF TGTGCCAGCACCTTAAGGGGGGGTTATGGCTACACCTTC
NA TRBJ1-1 TRBV5-1 NA CASKRTVNTEAFF TGCGCCAGTAAAAGGACAGTGAACACTGAAGCTTTCTTT
NA TRBJ2-1 TRBV6-4 NA CASSLKGQGDEQFF TGTGCCAGCAGTTTAAAGGGCCAGGGCGATGAGCAGTTCTTC
NA TRBJ1-1 TRBV19 NA CASSIQGNTEAFF TGTGCCAGTAGTATACAGGGGAACACTGAAGCTTTCTTT
NA TRBJ2-1 TRBV7-3 TRBD2 CASSPGGTDNEQFF TGTGCCAGCAGCCCGGGGGGGACGGACAATGAGCAGTTCTTC
many TRBJ2-2 TRBV2 TRBD2 CASSRRGATGELFF TGTGCCAGCAGCCGGCGGGGGGCCACCGGGGAGCTGTTTTTT
NA TRBJ2-1 TRBV30 TRBD1 CAWSLGQGVYNEQFF TGTGCCTGGAGTTTGGGACAGGGGGTCTACAATGAGCAGTTCTTC
NA TRBJ1-3 TRBV29-1 NA CSVIRGAAGNTIYF TGCAGCGTGATCAGGGGAGCGGCTGGAAACACCATATATTTT
NA TRBJ2-2 TRBV5-1 TRBD1 CASSLTGTGNTGELFF TGCGCCAGCAGCTTAACCGGGACAGGGAACACCGGGGAGCTGTTTTTT
NA TRBJ1-5 TRBV5-1 NA CASSLAGEQPQHF TGCGCCAGCAGCTTGGCGGGGGAACAGCCCCAGCATTTT
NA TRBJ2-7 TRBV10-2 NA CASSDSQSYEQYF TGCGCCAGTTCGGACAGTCAATCCTACGAGCAGTACTTC
once TRBJ1-2 TRBV23-1 NA CASGRTHKELGYGYTF TGCGCCAGCGGGCGGACACACAAAGAGCTAGGCTATGGCTACACCTTC
NA TRBJ1-1 TRBV5-4 NA CASSLAGPMNTEAFF TGTGCCAGCAGCTTGGCCGGTCCCATGAACACTGAAGCTTTCTTT
NA TRBJ1-1 TRBV6-5 NA CASSYSLVINTEAFF TGTGCCAGCAGTTACTCTCTAGTTATAAACACTGAAGCTTTCTTT
NA TRBJ2-3 TRBV5-1 NA CASSLGRALGTDTQYF TGCGCCAGCAGCTTGGGGAGGGCTTTAGGGACAGATACGCAGTATTTT
NA TRBJ1-2 TRBV5-6 TRBD1 CASSLRRGQSLYGYTF TGTGCCAGCAGCTTGAGGCGGGGACAGAGTCTCTATGGCTACACCTTC
NA TRBJ1-2 TRBV7-9 NA CASTIDQRYYGYTF TGTGCCAGCACCATTGACCAGCGGTACTATGGCTACACCTTC
NA TRBJ2-4 TRBV19 NA CASRQGGLTKNIQYF TGTGCCAGTAGGCAGGGCGGTTTGACCAAAAACATTCAGTACTTC
NA TRBJ1-3 TRBV5-1 NA CASSLDLRTGTKSGNTIYF TGCGCCAGCAGCTTGGATCTTCGCACCGGGACAAAATCTGGAAACACCATATATTTT
NA TRBJ1-3 TRBV19 TRBD1 CASSIGGQGTGNTIYF TGTGCCAGTAGTATCGGGGGACAGGGAACTGGAAACACCATATATTTT
NA TRBJ2-4 TRBV12-3/TRBV12-4 NA CASSSSGTPANF TGTGCCAGCAGTTCCTCCGGGACACCCGCGAACTTC
NA TRBJ1-6 TRBV5-4 TRBD1 CASSIGQGSNSPLHF TGTGCCAGCAGCATAGGACAGGGCTCCAATTCACCCCTCCACTTT
NA TRBJ1-2 TRBV28 NA CASSLYAAGGYTF TGTGCCAGCAGTTTATACGCCGCGGGTGGCTACACCTTC
NA TRBJ1-1 TRBV15 TRBD1 CATSRGTANTEAFF TGTGCCACCAGCAGGGGGACAGCGAACACTGAAGCTTTCTTT
once TRBJ1-6 TRBV4-1 NA CASSHPQGDNSPLHF TGCGCCAGCAGCCATCCACAGGGCGATAATTCACCCCTCCACTTT
NA TRBJ1-1 TRBV18 TRBD1 CASSPDRVGGAFF TGTGCCAGCTCTCCCGACAGGGTCGGCGGAGCTTTCTTT
once TRBJ2-7 TRBV11-2 NA CASSPKRDYYEQYF TGTGCCAGCAGCCCCAAACGGGATTACTACGAGCAGTACTTC
NA TRBJ2-3 TRBV6-2/TRBV6-3 NA CASSPVGSGRTQYF TGTGCCAGCAGCCCAGTGGGGAGCGGGCGTACGCAGTATTTT